This is a list of T cell receptor beta chains from one sample in a study of T cell responses to AZD1222 COVID-19 vaccine. Sequencing was performed with immunoSEQ multiplex PCR; in TCRdb, only in-frame clones are kept and a portion is missing. The sample records around 170,000 clones, just over 90% being singletons. The specimen comprised peripheral blood, sampled on day 0 of AZD1222 vaccination. The receptors shown here come from an adult in good health. The CDR3 runs from the conserved cysteine through the conserved F or W. A D gene is named only where the DNA matches it firmly. Expanded clones are given a class, and other clones once, few, many or no size at all.

D	size	V	J	DNA	CDR3
NA	NA	TRBV27	TRBJ1-6	TGTGCCAGCAGTTTTCTTTCCCAGGGTGATTCACCCCTCCACTTT	CASSFLSQGDSPLHF
NA	NA	TRBV11-3	TRBJ2-2	TGTGCCAGCAGCTTAGTCTCTCAAACGAACACCGGGGAGCTGTTTTTT	CASSLVSQTNTGELFF
TRBD1	NA	TRBV19	TRBJ2-2	TGTGCCAGTAGGCGGGAAACAGGGGGCGGGGAGCTGTTTTTT	CASRRETGGGELFF
NA	NA	TRBV2	TRBJ1-4	TGTGCCAGCAGACAATTCGGGACACCTGCAACTAATGAAAAACTGTTTTTT	CASRQFGTPATNEKLFF
TRBD1	NA	TRBV5-1	TRBJ1-3	TGCGCCAGCAGCTTGGGGGGGACAGCCTCTGGAAACACCATATATTTT	CASSLGGTASGNTIYF
NA	NA	TRBV2	TRBJ2-7	TGTGCCAGCATGCCGGATCCGGGGACTCCGTCCTACGAGCAGTACTTC	CASMPDPGTPSYEQYF
NA	NA	TRBV7-8	TRBJ2-7	TGTGCCAGCAGCTTAGACAGGTCTTACGAGCAGTACTTC	CASSLDRSYEQYF
NA	NA	TRBV3-1/TRBV3-2	TRBJ1-5	TGTGCCAGCAGCCATGGGGTTCCTCAGCCCCAGCATTTT	CASSHGVPQPQHF
TRBD1	NA	TRBV24-1	TRBJ1-3	TGTGCCACCAGTAAACCGGGACAGGGGGAACCCGACTCTGGAAACACCATATATTTT	CATSKPGQGEPDSGNTIYF
NA	NA	TRBV4-2	TRBJ1-3	TGTGCCAGCAGCCAAGAAATAGGATCTGGAAACACCATATATTTT	CASSQEIGSGNTIYF
TRBD2	NA	TRBV7-7	TRBJ2-7	TGTGCCAGCAGCCCGACTAGCGGATCCTACGAGCAGTACTTC	CASSPTSGSYEQYF
NA	NA	TRBV2	TRBJ1-1	TGTGCCAGCAGTGAAATAAGTGGACGGCTGAACACTGAAGCTTTCTTT	CASSEISGRLNTEAFF
TRBD2	NA	TRBV11-2	TRBJ2-1	TGTGCCAGCAGCTCCGGACTAGATTTCGAGGGTGAGCAGTTCTTC	CASSSGLDFEGEQFF
NA	NA	TRBV28	TRBJ1-1	TGTGCCAGCAGGCCACCGACTCGGAACACTGAAGCTTTCTTT	CASRPPTRNTEAFF
NA	NA	TRBV9	TRBJ1-2	TGTGCCAGCAGCCCAGACACAACATACGGCTACACCTTC	CASSPDTTYGYTF
NA	NA	TRBV29-1	TRBJ2-5	TGCAGCGTAGATACGGGGCTCAGCGAAGGAGAGACCCAGTACTTC	CSVDTGLSEGETQYF
NA	NA	TRBV18	TRBJ2-1	TGTGCCAGCTCACGGACCCGGCTCAATGAGCAGTTCTTC	CASSRTRLNEQFF
NA	NA	TRBV7-8	TRBJ2-2	TGTGCCAGCAGCTTAGGGACAGCTAACACCGGGGAGCTGTTTTTT	CASSLGTANTGELFF
NA	NA	TRBV4-3	TRBJ1-1	TGCGCCAGCAGCCAAGATCGACAGGCGAACACTGAAGCTTTCTTT	CASSQDRQANTEAFF
TRBD1	NA	TRBV6-5	TRBJ2-7	TGTGCCAGCAGTTACGAGGCCGGGACAGGGGTGTACGAGCAGTACTTC	CASSYEAGTGVYEQYF
NA	once	TRBV4-2	TRBJ2-3	TGTGCCAGCAGCGCCCGCCCGGGGGCGGACACAGATACGCAGTATTTT	CASSARPGADTDTQYF
NA	once	TRBV7-8	TRBJ2-1	TGTGCCAGCAGCTTAGGAGGACCCAAACGGGAGCAGTTCTTC	CASSLGGPKREQFF
TRBD1	NA	TRBV6-6	TRBJ2-3	TGTGCCAGCACCCCGGGACAGGCTAAAAGCACAGATACGCAGTATTTT	CASTPGQAKSTDTQYF
TRBD1	once	TRBV12-5	TRBJ1-2	TGTGCTAGTGGACCCGACAGGGAAGCTGGCTACACCTTC	CASGPDREAGYTF
NA	NA	TRBV13	TRBJ1-6	TGTGCCAGCAGCATCTCGACAGGTCAATTCCAATTT	CASSISTGQFQF
NA	NA	TRBV3-1/TRBV3-2	TRBJ1-1	TGTGCCAGCAGCCACCCCGGCAGCTTGGGAACTGAAGCTTTCTTT	CASSHPGSLGTEAFF
TRBD2	NA	TRBV7-2	TRBJ2-7	TGTGCCAGCAGCGAGACTAGCGTCTACGAGCAGTACTTC	CASSETSVYEQYF
NA	NA	TRBV7-9	TRBJ1-5	TGTGCCAGCAGCCCGCCGGGTAATCAGCCCCAGCATTTT	CASSPPGNQPQHF
NA	once	TRBV6-5	TRBJ1-3	TGTGCCACCCGCCAGGCTGGAAACACCATATATTTT	CATRQAGNTIYF
TRBD1	NA	TRBV5-4	TRBJ1-2	TGTGCCAGCAGCTTGGACGCGACAGGGGGCGGGAGTGGCTACACCTTC	CASSLDATGGGSGYTF